The next 24 T cell receptor beta chains were all read from a single sample in a study of T cell responses to AZD1222 COVID-19 vaccine. Profiling relied on immunoSEQ multiplex PCR, and the TCRdb table lists in-frame clones only, not all of them. This sample carries some 39,000 clones, roughly 91% of them seen once, and the ten largest clones take 37%. Source: peripheral blood, taken 28 days after the second AZD1222 dose. The receptors here all came from an adult who received the AZD1222 COVID-19 vaccine.

The chain carries TRBV19 and TRBJ1-5; D is uncertain. The V and J ends lost 6 bases and 4 bases respectively, with 16 bases between them. The CDR3 totals 15 residues. The V gene's germline CDR1 is LNHDA and CDR2 SQIVND (reference sequence). CDR3 nucleotides: TGTGCCAGTAGAACCGATGGCAGAAGTAATCAGCCCCAGCATTTT. Residues: CASRTDGRSNQPQHF.

The V and J genes are TRBV5-6 and TRBJ2-7; weak D call: TRBD1 (6 bases). Germline V gene lookup returns CDR1 SGHDT and CDR2 YYEEEE. The CDR3 runs to 15 residues. The V gene lost 3 bases and the J gene lost 3 bases, with 16 bases spanning the gap. The CDR3 loop reads CASSSRQAKHYEQYF. In nucleotides, the CDR3 is TGTGCCAGCAGCTCCCGACAGGCGAAACACTACGAGCAGTACTTC.

The chain combines TRBV27 with TRBJ2-7, with TRBD1 identical over 9 bases. With V trimmed by 5 bases and J by 3 bases, 5 bases remained unmatched. Germline lookup yields CDR1 MNHEY and CDR2 SMNVEV (reference sequence). This CDR3 comprises 14 residues. CDR3 nucleotide sequence: TGTGCCAGCAGTGTCGGGACAGGGCACTACGAGCAGTACTTC. It translates to CASSVGTGHYEQYF.

V usage is TRBV2 and J usage is TRBJ2-1; D gene uncertain. Germline values: CDR1 SNHLY, CDR2 FYNNEI. V lost 9 bases and J lost 5, with 8 bases in between. The CDR3 sequence is 11 residues long. CDR3 sequence reads: CARIRNNEQFF. The CDR3 DNA follows: TGTGCCAGGATCAGGAACAATGAGCAGTTCTTC. The full variable domain, rest sourced from reference TRBV2 and TRBJ2-1, is EPEVTQTPSHQVTQMGQEVILRCVPISNHLYFYWYRQILGQKVEFLVSFYNNEISEKSEIFDDQFSVERPDGSNFTLKIRSTKLEDSAMYFCARIRNNEQFFGPGTRLTVL.

J is TRBJ1-2 and V is TRBV2, with 8 positions matching TRBD1. Germline V lookup: CDR1 SNHLY, CDR2 FYNNEI. V shed 6 bases and J 0 bases; nucleotides not matched to a gene: 9. The CDR3 spans 16 residues. The CDR3 sequence: CASRRTGSQSNYGYTF. The CDR3 DNA follows: TGTGCCAGCAGAAGGACAGGGTCCCAATCTAACTATGGCTACACCTTC.

The chain uses TRBV4-2 and TRBJ1-5; D remains unclear. The CDR3 is made up of 14 amino acids. CDR1 LGHNA and CDR2 YNFKEQ come from the germline V gene. Trimming removed 3 bases at V and 5 bases at J, with 11 bases between. As DNA, the CDR3 is TGTGCCAGCAGCCACCCCGGATGGGATCAGCCCCAGCATTTT. This translates into CASSHPGWDQPQHF.

The chain couples TRBV2 to TRBJ2-6; TRBD1 is a possible D gene (6 bases). V lost 11 bases, J lost 9 bases, and 17 bases lay in between. This CDR3 comprises 13 residues. The germline V gene has CDR1 SNHLY and CDR2 FYNNEI. Written as DNA, the CDR3 is TGTGCCGGTGACCGGGACATAGGCAACGTCCTGACTTTC. Its protein product is CAGDRDIGNVLTF.

This chain joins TRBV6-5 and TRBJ1-1, with 9 bases lining up with TRBD1. The trim removed 5 bases at V and 7 bases at J, leaving 11 bases unmatched. The CDR3 runs 15 residues. Germline values: CDR1 MNHEY, CDR2 SVGAGI. The CDR3 region has the DNA TGTGCCAGCAGTACCCTACAGGGGGCGCAGATTGAAGCTTTCTTT. This translates into CASSTLQGAQIEAFF.

The gene calls are TRBV13 and TRBJ2-1; TRBD1 matches at 9 bases. Per the germline V gene, CDR1 is PRHDT and CDR2 is FYEKMQ (reference sequence). This CDR3 has 16 amino acids. V lost 0 bases and J lost 7; bases outside the gene matches: 7. For the CDR3, the DNA is TGTGCCAGCAGCTTAGGCGGGACAGGGTATCGGAATGAGCAGTTCTTC. This gives the protein CASSLGGTGYRNEQFF.

By proportion, this clone is medium-sized. V usage is TRBV5-4 and J usage is TRBJ1-6, with D possibly matching TRBD1 (5 bases). With 2 bases removed from V and 6 bases from J, the gap between germline ends came to 9 bases. The germline gives CDR1 SGHNT, CDR2 YYREEE (reference sequence). The CDR3 runs to 14 residues. CDR3 loop: CASSFEGSNSPLHF. The CDR3 DNA follows: TGTGCCAGCAGCTTTGAGGGGAGTAATTCACCCCTCCACTTT.

On this clone: At the DNA level, this CDR3 is encoded by other sequences in the same sample as well. The rearrangement links TRBV11-2 to TRBJ1-6; 11 nucleotides line up with TRBD1. The germline CDR1 and CDR2 sequences are SGHAT and FQNNGV. The CDR3 is made up of 14 amino acids. Trimming removed 3 bases from V and 10 bases from J; junction bases left unmatched: 2. CDR3 sequence reads: CASSLGQGGSPLHF. The CDR3 nucleotides are TGTGCCAGCAGCTTGGGACAGGGGGGCTCACCCCTCCACTTT. Filled out from reference TRBV11-2 and TRBJ1-6, the complete variable domain reads EAGVAQSPRYKIIEKRQSVAFWCNPISGHATLYWYQQILGQGPKLLIQFQNNGVVDDSQLPKDRFSAERLKGVDSTLKIQPAKLEDSAVYLCASSLGQGGSPLHFGNGTRLTVT.

This clone came up a few times. The gene calls are TRBV12-3 or TRBV12-4 and TRBJ1-1, with D unresolved. Deletions cut 1 base from V and 1 base from J, with 4 bases between. The CDR3 loop spans 13 amino acids. The CDR3 bases are TGTGCCAGCAGTTTAGGGGGGAACACTGAAGCTTTCTTT. This sequence encodes CASSLGGNTEAFF.

The rearrangement uses TRBV30 and TRBJ1-2, with D unresolved. The length of the CDR3 is 12 residues. Germline V lookup: CDR1 GTSNPN, CDR2 SVGIG (reference sequence). Trimming shortened V by 2 bases and J by 6 bases, and 10 bases separated the two germline ends. The CDR3 nucleotides are TGTGCCTGGAGTCCTGGGTTAGATGGCTACACCTTC. This gives the protein CAWSPGLDGYTF.

The chain links TRBV18 to TRBJ1-4; 7 bases are shared with TRBD1. There are 16 residues in the CDR3. V gave up 3 bases and J gave up 8 bases; unmatched junction bases: 12. CDR1 and CDR2 from the germline V gene are KGHSH and LQKENI. The CDR3 nucleotides read TGTGCCAGCTCACCTCGGGGACAGTACCCGGGAGAAAAACTGTTTTTT. Translation gives CASSPRGQYPGEKLFF.

The chain uses TRBV6-5 and TRBJ2-2; D perhaps matches TRBD1 (6 bases). Germline lookup yields CDR1 MNHEY and CDR2 SVGAGI. V shed 7 bases and J shed 0 bases, with 12 bases lying between them. This CDR3 is 15 amino acids long. In nucleotides, the CDR3 is TGTGCCAGCACTCCAGGACAGCCGAACACCGGGGAGCTGTTTTTT. The encoded protein is CASTPGQPNTGELFF.

This chain joins TRBV28 and TRBJ2-4; 7 nucleotides match TRBD2. The CDR3 totals 14 residues. V dropped 5 bases and J dropped 8; count of bases not matched to a gene: 9. The germline V gene encodes CDR1 MDHEN and CDR2 SYDVKM. DNA of the CDR3: TGTGCCAGCAGTACGAGCGGGGTTGAGGACATTCAGTACTTC. Its protein product is CASSTSGVEDIQYF.

In this sample, this clone turned up once. The chain has TRBV19 and TRBJ2-2, with D possibly TRBD2 on 6 matching bases. CDR1 and CDR2 (germline): LNHDA, SQIVND (reference sequence). The V gene lost 5 bases and the J gene lost 1 base, with 8 bases spanning the gap. CDR3 length equals 14 residues. The CDR3 region is CASSRGWNTGELFF. The CDR3 DNA reads as TGTGCCAGTAGTCGGGGGTGGAACACCGGGGAGCTGTTTTTT.

V and J are TRBV6-5 and TRBJ1-5; D is possibly TRBD1 (5 bases). The length of the CDR3 is 12 residues. With 6 bases removed from V and 5 bases from J, the gap between germline ends came to 8 bases. From germline, CDR1 is MNHEY and CDR2 SVGAGI. The CDR3 nucleotides read TGTGCCAGCAGGAACAGGTATCAGCCCCAGCATTTT. Translated, it gives CASRNRYQPQHF.

V and J are TRBV19 and TRBJ2-7; D not certain. Germline V gives CDR1 LNHDA, CDR2 SQIVND (reference sequence). Trimming cost V 1 base and J 4 bases, with 29 bases left between them. CDR3 length: 20 amino acids. The CDR3 spells CASSIGIADPAPPPFYEQYF. CDR3 in DNA: TGTGCCAGTAGTATAGGAATCGCAGACCCAGCCCCTCCGCCCTTTTACGAGCAGTACTTC.

This sequence joins TRBV9 and TRBJ1-2, with TRBD1 matching over 7 bases. Looked up from germline, CDR1 is SGDLS and CDR2 is YYNGEE. With 3 bases clipped from V and 0 bases from J, the junction kept 5 bases outside the gene matches. The CDR3 runs to 15 residues. The CDR3 reads CASSESGTANYGYTF. The CDR3 coding sequence is TGTGCCAGCAGCGAGTCCGGGACAGCTAACTATGGCTACACCTTC.

The J gene is TRBJ2-3, the V gene TRBV6-5; tentative D call: TRBD2 (5 bases). In germline, CDR1 is MNHEY, CDR2 SVGAGI. Trimming left V 4 bases short and J 0 bases short, with 14 bases between. This CDR3 spans 16 amino acids. The CDR3 region has the DNA TGTGCCAGCAGTTTCCTAAGCGGATCTAGCACAGATACGCAGTATTTT. Translation gives CASSFLSGSSTDTQYF.

This clone was picked up one time. The chain couples TRBV6-1 to TRBJ1-2; D remains unclear. V lost 1 base and J lost 7, with 10 bases in between. CDR3 length: 13 residues. From germline, CDR1 is MNHNS and CDR2 SASEGT. The CDR3 here is CASSEVNWAGYTF. The CDR3, as DNA: TGTGCCAGCAGTGAAGTAAACTGGGCTGGCTACACCTTC.

This chain uses TRBV9 with TRBJ1-2; D might be TRBD1 (6 bases). Germline loops: CDR1 SGDLS, CDR2 YYNGEE. V shed 3 bases and J shed 4 bases, with 25 bases lying between them. This CDR3 contains 18 residues. The CDR3 DNA is TGTGCCAGCAGCGCACCTTGGGACATCAGGACGAGTGGCTATGGCTACACCTTC. This translates into CASSAPWDIRTSGYGYTF. Filled out from reference TRBV9 and TRBJ1-2, the complete variable domain reads DSGVTQTPKHLITATGQRVTLRCSPRSGDLSVYWYQQSLDQGLQFLIQYYNGEERAKGNILERFSAQQFPDLHSELNLSSLELGDSALYFCASSAPWDIRTSGYGYTFGSGTRLTVV.

The rearrangement uses TRBV29-1 and TRBJ1-1, with a possible D match to TRBD1 (5 bases). The CDR3 sequence is 14 residues long. V shed 4 bases and J shed 0 bases, with 12 bases lying between them. Germline V gene sequence: CDR1 SQVTM, CDR2 ANQGSEA. In nucleotides, the CDR3 is TGCAGCGTTGGGGGACCCCTCATGAACACTGAAGCTTTCTTT. It specifies CSVGGPLMNTEAFF.